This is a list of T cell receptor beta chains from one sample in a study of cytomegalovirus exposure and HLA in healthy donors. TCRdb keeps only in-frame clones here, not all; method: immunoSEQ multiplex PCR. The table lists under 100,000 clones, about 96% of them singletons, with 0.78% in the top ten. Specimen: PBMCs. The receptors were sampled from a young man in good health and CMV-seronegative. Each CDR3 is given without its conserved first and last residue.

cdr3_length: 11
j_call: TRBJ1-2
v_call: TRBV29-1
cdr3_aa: SVRQGAFYGYT

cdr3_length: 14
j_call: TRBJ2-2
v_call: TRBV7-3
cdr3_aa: ASSPHGDGNTGELF

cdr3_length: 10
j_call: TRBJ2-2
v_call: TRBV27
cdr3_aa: ASSLSTGELF

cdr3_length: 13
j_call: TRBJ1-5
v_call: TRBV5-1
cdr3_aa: ASSLEGAKVEPQH

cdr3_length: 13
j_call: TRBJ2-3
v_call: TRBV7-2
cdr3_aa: ASHVGGLSTDTQY

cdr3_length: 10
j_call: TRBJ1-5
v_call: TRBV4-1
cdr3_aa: ASSQGAKPQH

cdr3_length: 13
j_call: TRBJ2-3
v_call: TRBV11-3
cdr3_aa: ASSLRGQSTDTQY

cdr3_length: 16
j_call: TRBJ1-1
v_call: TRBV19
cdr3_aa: ASRSVVGTGKGNTEAF

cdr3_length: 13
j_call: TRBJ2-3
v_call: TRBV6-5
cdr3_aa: ASSPQGLEFDTQY

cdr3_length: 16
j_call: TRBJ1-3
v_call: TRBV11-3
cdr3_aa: ASSWPFDGISSGNTIY

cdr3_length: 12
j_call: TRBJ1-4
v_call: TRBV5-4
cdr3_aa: ASSLTGRNEKLF

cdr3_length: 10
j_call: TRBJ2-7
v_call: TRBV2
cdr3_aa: ASNAGVREQY

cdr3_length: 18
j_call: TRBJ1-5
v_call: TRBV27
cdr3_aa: ASSLWRPGQGSINDQPQH

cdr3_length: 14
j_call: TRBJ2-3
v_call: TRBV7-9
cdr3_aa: ASSRFKDRGADTQY

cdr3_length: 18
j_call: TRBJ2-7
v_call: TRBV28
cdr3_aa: ASSFGGGWASGYRTGEQY

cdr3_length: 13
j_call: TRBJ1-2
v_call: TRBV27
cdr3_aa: ASSLSGTGYYGYT

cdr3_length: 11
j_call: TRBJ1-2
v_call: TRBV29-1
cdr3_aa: STDRGTLYGYT

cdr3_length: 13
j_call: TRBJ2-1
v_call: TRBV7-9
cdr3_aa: ASSLLGLASNEQF

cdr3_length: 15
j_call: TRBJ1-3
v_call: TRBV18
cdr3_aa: ASSPRTRDRAGNTIY

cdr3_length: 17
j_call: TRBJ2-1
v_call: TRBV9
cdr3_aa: ASSPRLAGGLGPFYEQF

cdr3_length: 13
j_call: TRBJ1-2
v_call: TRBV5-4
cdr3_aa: ASSRDRDPNYGYT

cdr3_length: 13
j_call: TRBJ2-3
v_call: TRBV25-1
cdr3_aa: ASSERGQGSDTQY

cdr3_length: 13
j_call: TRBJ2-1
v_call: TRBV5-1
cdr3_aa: ASSASGMSYNEQF

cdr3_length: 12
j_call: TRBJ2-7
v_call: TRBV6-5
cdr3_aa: ASRPDRDTYEQY

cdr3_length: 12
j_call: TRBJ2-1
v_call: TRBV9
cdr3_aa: ASSPSGIHNEQF

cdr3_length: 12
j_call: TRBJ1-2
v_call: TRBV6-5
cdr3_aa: ASSYSGADYGYT

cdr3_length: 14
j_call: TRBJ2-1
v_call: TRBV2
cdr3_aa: ASSELMAGSYNEQF

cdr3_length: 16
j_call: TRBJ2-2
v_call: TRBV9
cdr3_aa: ASSVSGTGDLKTGELF

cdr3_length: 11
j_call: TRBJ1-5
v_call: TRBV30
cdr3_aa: AWTGQTGQPQH

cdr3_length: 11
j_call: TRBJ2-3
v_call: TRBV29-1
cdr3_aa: SVDLGLPDTQY

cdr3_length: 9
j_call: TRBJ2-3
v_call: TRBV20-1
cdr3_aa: SVQSTDTQY

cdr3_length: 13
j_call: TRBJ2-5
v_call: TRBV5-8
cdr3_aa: ASTEFGTSLETQY

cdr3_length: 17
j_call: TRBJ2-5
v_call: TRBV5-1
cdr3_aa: ASSLEPTGIEGRKETQY

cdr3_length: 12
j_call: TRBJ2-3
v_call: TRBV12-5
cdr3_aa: ASVGMRVPDTQY

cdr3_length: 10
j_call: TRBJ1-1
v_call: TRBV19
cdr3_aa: ATNYRGREAF

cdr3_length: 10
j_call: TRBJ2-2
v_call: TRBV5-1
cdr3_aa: ASSPGTGELF

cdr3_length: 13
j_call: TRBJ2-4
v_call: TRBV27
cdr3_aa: ASSLSARRENIQY

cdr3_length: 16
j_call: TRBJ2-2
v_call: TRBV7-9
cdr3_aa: ASSTSISGNGNTGELF

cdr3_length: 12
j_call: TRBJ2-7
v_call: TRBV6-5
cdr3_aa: ASNGDRGPYEQY

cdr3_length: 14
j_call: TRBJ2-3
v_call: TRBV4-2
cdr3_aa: ASSQPFGLAADTQY

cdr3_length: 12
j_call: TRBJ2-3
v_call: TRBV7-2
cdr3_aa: ASSARTGEDTQY

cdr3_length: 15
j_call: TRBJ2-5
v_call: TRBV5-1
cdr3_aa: ASSLGVGRPAQETQY

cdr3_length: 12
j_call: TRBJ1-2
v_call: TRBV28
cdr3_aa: ASQGGRANYGYT

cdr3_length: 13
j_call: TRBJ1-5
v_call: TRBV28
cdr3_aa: ASSPSGTDNQPQH

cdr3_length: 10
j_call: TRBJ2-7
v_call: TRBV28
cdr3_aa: ASNSPNYEQY